The TCR beta chain under discussion was sequenced for a study of blood T cell repertoires in COVID-19. The CDR3 spans 15 residues. Trimming took 4 bases from V and 5 from J, leaving 17 bases between them. Germline CDR1 reads SNHLY; CDR2 reads FYNNEI. Libraries were prepared by immunoSEQ multiplex PCR; TCRdb keeps only in-frame clonotypes and omits some of them. The data hold just under 90,000 clones, with approximately 90% observed a single time. The clonotype was recovered from an elderly woman with acute or convalescent COVID-19. The rearrangement joins TRBV2 to TRBJ2-5; no reliable D call. Sequencing was done on a sample of peripheral blood. The CDR3 region is CASSVPRQRGETQYF. The DNA for the CDR3 is TGTGCCAGCAGTGTACCTCGGCAGCGTGGGGAGACCCAGTACTTC.